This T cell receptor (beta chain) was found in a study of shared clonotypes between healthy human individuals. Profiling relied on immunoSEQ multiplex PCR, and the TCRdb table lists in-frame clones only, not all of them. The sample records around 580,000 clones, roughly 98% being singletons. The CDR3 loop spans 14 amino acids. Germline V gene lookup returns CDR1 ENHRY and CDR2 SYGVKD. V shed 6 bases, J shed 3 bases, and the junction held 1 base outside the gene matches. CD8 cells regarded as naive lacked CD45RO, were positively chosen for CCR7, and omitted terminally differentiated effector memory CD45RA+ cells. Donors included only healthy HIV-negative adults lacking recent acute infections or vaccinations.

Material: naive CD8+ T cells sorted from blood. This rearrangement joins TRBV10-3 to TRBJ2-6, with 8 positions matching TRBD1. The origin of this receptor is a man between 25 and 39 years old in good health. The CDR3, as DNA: TGTGCCATCAGGGACAGGGATGGGGCCAACGTCCTGACTTTC. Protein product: CAIRDRDGANVLTF.